This T cell receptor beta chain was sequenced for a study of response to subunit inactivated influenza vaccine. Study results and limitations: It was suggested by the authors that few new T cells are recruited by each seasonal influenza vaccination.

The sample holds many counts of this clonotype. What it recognizes is unknown. Germline V gene data show CDR1 as SGHNT and CDR2 as YYREEE (reference sequence). Trimming shortened V by 1 base and J by 6 bases, and 10 bases separated the two germline ends. CDR3 length: 14 residues. Via MiXCR, TCRdb re-called the RT-PCR reads, giving one row per CDR3 protein. There are fewer than 400,000 distinct CDR3 sequences in the sample; about a fifth occur only once, and 10% to 13% lies in the top ten. The specimen comprised PBMCs from blood, sampled 21 months after vaccination. The chain carries TRBV5-4 and TRBJ1-4; no clear D. This clonotype was obtained from a man between 50 and 69 years old who received an inactivated influenza vaccine. This chain's CDR3 is CASSLRGWDEKLFF. CDR3 DNA: TGTGCCAGCAGCTTGCGGGGATGGGATGAAAAACTGTTTTTT.